Shown below are 31 T cell receptor beta chains from a single sample sequenced in a study of CD8 T cells in Susac syndrome. Random-hexamer reverse transcription was applied to roughly 0.5 to 1 ug RNA. TCRdb re-derived calls from the immunoSEQ multiplex PCR reads in MiXCR, one entry per CDR3 protein. The data contain hundreds of thousands of distinct CDR3 sequences, about 94% of them singletons. Material for sequencing was CD4+ T cells from PBMCs. These receptor sequences come from a human donor with Susac syndrome.

This CDR3 reads CASALNGNTEAFF. The CDR3 nucleotides are TGTGCCAGCGCCCTCAACGGGAACACTGAAGCTTTCTTT. V gene TRBV27 combines with J gene TRBJ1-1, with D hard to call. The CDR3 is 13 amino acids. The germline V gene encodes CDR1 MNHEY and CDR2 SMNVEV (reference sequence). Trimming removed 8 bases at V and 1 base at J, with 11 bases between.

The chain is built from TRBV4-2 and TRBJ2-2; 10 bases fit TRBD1. V gave up 0 bases and J gave up 4 bases; unmatched junction bases: 8. Germline CDR1 LGHNA, CDR2 YNFKEQ. The CDR3 loop spans 18 amino acids. The CDR3 loop reads CASSQDGDRGIATGELFF. The CDR3 DNA follows: TGTGCCAGCAGCCAAGATGGGGACAGGGGTATAGCCACCGGGGAGCTGTTTTTT.

This clonotype was detected a few times. The rearrangement uses TRBV6-1 and TRBJ2-1, with 12 bases aligning to TRBD1. The germline V gene has CDR1 MNHNS and CDR2 SASEGT. CDR3 length: 16 residues. The J segment lost 5 bases and the V segment lost 8 bases, leaving 10 bases of the junction unmatched. The CDR3 loop reads CASAPGTGGDHNEQFF. The CDR3 DNA reads TGTGCCAGCGCTCCGGGGACAGGGGGCGACCACAATGAGCAGTTCTTC.

The chain's CDR3 is CASSLARQETQYF. In DNA form, the CDR3 reads TGTGCCAGCAGTTTAGCCCGCCAAGAGACCCAGTACTTC. The gene calls are TRBV27 and TRBJ2-5, with unresolved D. Looked up from germline, CDR1 is MNHEY and CDR2 is SMNVEV (reference sequence). CDR3 length: 13 amino acids. V lost 2 bases, J lost 1 base, and 5 bases lay in between.

This chain connects TRBV6-6 to TRBJ1-5; D is unresolved. Germline V gene sequence: CDR1 MNHNY, CDR2 SVGAGI (reference sequence). The V end lost 4 bases, the J end lost 1 base, and 11 bases lay between the germline ends. This CDR3 is built from 15 residues. CDR3 DNA sequence: TGTGCCAGCAGTTCTGGGGATGGGAGCAATCAGCCCCAGCATTTT. It is translated as CASSSGDGSNQPQHF.

This clonotype was recorded once. The V call is TRBV20-1, the J call TRBJ2-1; 9 nucleotides align to TRBD2. From germline, CDR1 is DFQATT and CDR2 SNEGSKA (reference sequence). With V trimmed by 5 bases and J by 6 bases, 8 bases remained unmatched. The CDR3 length is 14 residues. CDR3 protein: CSAGRGGYGNEQFF. The CDR3 DNA reads as TGCAGTGCTGGGCGGGGGGGCTACGGCAATGAGCAGTTCTTC.

The rearrangement links TRBV12-3 or TRBV12-4 to TRBJ2-5; D is ambiguous. Trimming took 6 bases from V and 5 from J, leaving 13 bases between them. The CDR3 runs 13 residues. The CDR3 region is CASSYQERETQYF. The CDR3 DNA sequence: TGTGCCAGCAGCTATCAGGAACGGGAGACCCAGTACTTC.

As to this clonotype: One end of the junction is discordant with germline, which a read error may explain. The chain links TRBV7-2 to TRBJ2-1; D unclear. The germline V gene has CDR1 SGHTA and CDR2 FQGNSA. The CDR3 extends over 14 amino acids. The CDR3 reads CASSARQPYYEQFF. CDR3 coding DNA: TGTGCCAGCAGCGCCAGGCAGCCCTACTATGAGCAGTTCTTC.

V usage is TRBV5-1 and J usage is TRBJ1-2; D perhaps matches TRBD1 (5 bases). The CDR3 is 15 residues long. The V gene's germline CDR1 is SGHRS and CDR2 YFSETQ. Trimming left V 4 bases short and J 4 bases short, with 17 bases between. The CDR3 region is CASSPGAGGTYGYTF. CDR3 in DNA: TGCGCCAGCAGCCCTGGGGCAGGAGGGACCTATGGCTACACCTTC. The full variable domain, completed using reference TRBV5-1 and TRBJ1-2, is KAGVTQTPRYLIKTRGQQVTLSCSPISGHRSVSWYQQTPGQGLQFLFEYFSETQRNKGNFPGRFSGRQFSNSRSEMNVSTLELGDSALYLCASSPGAGGTYGYTFGSGTRLTVV.

This chain connects TRBV30 to TRBJ1-6, with D maybe TRBD1 (5 bases). This CDR3 region has 13 residues. Trimming shortened V by 0 bases and J by 8 bases, and 8 bases separated the two germline ends. CDR1 is GTSNPN and CDR2 is SVGIG in the germline V gene (reference sequence). The CDR3 coding sequence is TGTGCCTGGAGTGTATGGGGGGATTCACCCCTCCACTTT. This encodes CAWSVWGDSPLHF.

The gene calls are TRBV6-2 or TRBV6-3 and TRBJ1-1; D is ambiguous. Looked up from germline, CDR1 is MNHEY and CDR2 is SVGEGT. This CDR3 has 15 amino acids. Deletions cut 6 bases from V and 0 bases from J, with 14 bases between. In nucleotides, the CDR3 is TGTGCCAGCAGGGAACTAAAAGGGATGAACACTGAAGCTTTCTTT. Amino acid sequence: CASRELKGMNTEAFF.

V usage is TRBV9 and J usage is TRBJ2-4, with a tentative D call TRBD2 (6 bases). Trimming cost V 3 bases and J 6 bases, with 16 bases left between them. From germline, CDR1 is SGDLS and CDR2 YYNGEE. The CDR3 length is 15 residues. The CDR3 DNA follows: TGTGCCAGCAGCGGACGGGAGTCGCCCCTAAACATTCAGTACTTC. Translating gives CASSGRESPLNIQYF.

The chain combines TRBV20-1 with TRBJ2-3; D not resolved. Germline-derived CDR1 and CDR2 are DFQATT and SNEGSKA (reference sequence). V was pared by 0 bases and J by 3 bases, with 7 bases between. CDR3 size: 13 residues. The CDR3 nucleotides read TGCAGTGCTAGAGATCTCGGGACAGATACGCAGTATTTT. Its protein product is CSARDLGTDTQYF.

The V and J genes are TRBV7-2 and TRBJ2-7, with 9 positions matching TRBD1. This CDR3 has 15 amino acids. Germline-derived CDR1 and CDR2 are SGHTA and FQGNSA. The ends lost 5 bases at V and 3 bases at J; junction bases unmatched: 8. Here the CDR3 DNA reads TGTGCCAGCAGCATTAGCACGGACAGGGGCTACGAGCAGTACTTC. It specifies CASSISTDRGYEQYF.

The count of this clonotype is one. The V and J genes are TRBV11-2 and TRBJ2-3; the D gene could be TRBD1 or TRBD2 (6 bases each). The V end lost 6 bases, the J end lost 4 bases, and 14 bases lay between the germline ends. Germline V gene lookup returns CDR1 SGHAT and CDR2 FQNNGV. The CDR3 covers 14 residues. CDR3 nucleotides: TGTGCCAGCAGGCGCCGGGGGCCGCCAGATACGCAGTATTTT. Amino acid sequence: CASRRRGPPDTQYF.

The chain recombines TRBV29-1 with TRBJ1-2, with D tentatively TRBD1 (6 bases). Germline V gene lookup returns CDR1 SQVTM and CDR2 ANQGSEA. Between the trimmed V and J ends, which lost 3 bases and 2 bases, there was a span of 13 bases. The CDR3 consists of 14 residues. The DNA of the CDR3 is TGCAGCGTTGAGGGGGGGCAAGGCAACTATGGCTACACCTTC. Translation: CSVEGGQGNYGYTF. Looking up the rest from reference TRBV29-1 and TRBJ1-2 gives the full variable domain: SAVISQKPSRDICQRGTSLTIQCQVDSQVTMMFWYRQQPGQSLTLIATANQGSEATYESGFVIDKFPISRPNLTFSTLTVSNMSPEDSSIYLCSVEGGQGNYGYTFGSGTRLTVV.

This sequence joins TRBV15 and TRBJ1-1, with D unclear. The germline CDR1 and CDR2 sequences are LNHNV and YYDKDF (reference sequence). Trimming took off 0 bases at V and 4 bases at J, with 9 bases between the two ends. CDR3 size: 14 residues. Here the CDR3 DNA reads TGTGCCACCAGCAGAGATGTGGGGTCCACTGAAGCTTTCTTT. Protein: CATSRDVGSTEAFF.

V usage is TRBV30 and J usage is TRBJ2-7; D ambiguous. This CDR3 has 14 residues. V lost 4 bases, J lost 6 bases, and 19 bases lay in between. Per germline, CDR1 GTSNPN and CDR2 SVGIG (reference sequence). CDR3 nucleotides: TGTGCCTGGACCAGGATCAGTGGTCGTGGCGAGCAGTACTTC. This sequence encodes CAWTRISGRGEQYF.

The chain uses TRBV6-5 and TRBJ1-6, with 7 bases lining up with TRBD1. Germline assignment: CDR1 MNHEY and CDR2 SVGAGI. The CDR3 covers 14 residues. Trimming cost V 2 bases and J 5 bases; bases outside gene matches: 0. CDR3 in amino acids: CASSYDRDNSPLHF. The CDR3 bases are TGTGCCAGCAGTTACGACAGGGATAATTCACCCCTCCACTTT.

The V gene is TRBV20-1, the J gene TRBJ1-2; D gene unclear. The CDR3 has 13 amino acids. V lost 5 bases, J lost 4 bases, and 14 bases lay in between. CDR1 is DFQATT, CDR2 SNEGSKA, per germline (reference sequence). CDR3 in amino acids: CSAYKPEIYGYTF. The CDR3 coding sequence is TGCAGTGCTTATAAGCCGGAAATCTATGGCTACACCTTC.

The rearrangement joins TRBV6-5 to TRBJ1-2; D gene unclear. Germline V gene sequence: CDR1 MNHEY, CDR2 SVGAGI. V was clipped by 5 bases and J by 3 bases, with 13 bases between them. The CDR3 consists of 14 residues. In nucleotides, the CDR3 is TGTGCCAGCAGTCCACACCGACAAGACTATGGCTACACCTTC. It translates to CASSPHRQDYGYTF.

The V call is TRBV19, the J call TRBJ1-2; D perhaps matches TRBD1 (6 bases). Germline CDR1 is LNHDA and CDR2 is SQIVND (reference sequence). Trimming removed 9 bases from V and 4 bases from J, with 18 bases in between. The CDR3 length is 14 residues. The DNA for the CDR3 is TGTGCCAGCCAACAGAGAACAGGGACCTATGGCTACACCTTC. Protein sequence: CASQQRTGTYGYTF. The entire variable domain, with the rest obtained from reference TRBV19 and TRBJ1-2, is as follows: DGGITQSPKYLFRKEGQNVTLSCEQNLNHDAMYWYRQDPGQGLRLIYYSQIVNDFQKGDIAEGYSVSREKKESFPLTVTSAQKNPTAFYLCASQQRTGTYGYTFGSGTRLTVV.

The chain couples TRBV5-1 to TRBJ2-7; the match to TRBD1 covers 7 bases. CDR1 is SGHRS, CDR2 YFSETQ, per germline. The CDR3 has 15 residues. V trimming: 1 base; J trimming: 5 bases; junction bases outside the gene matches: 9. The CDR3 sequence is CASSLTGTVTNEQYF. The CDR3 DNA is TGCGCCAGCAGCTTGACCGGGACAGTGACCAACGAGCAGTACTTC.

This clonotype was detected once. V gene TRBV7-2 combines with J gene TRBJ2-7; D is possibly TRBD1 (5 bases). Trimming shortened V by 5 bases and J by 2 bases, and 13 bases separated the two germline ends. Germline CDR1 and CDR2: SGHTA and FQGNSA. CDR3 size: 14 residues. Here the CDR3 reads CASSLLDNTYEQYF. The CDR3 coding sequence is TGTGCCAGCAGCCTTTTGGACAATACCTACGAGCAGTACTTC. Full variable domain (missing parts from reference TRBV7-2 and TRBJ2-7): GAGVSQSPSNKVTEKGKDVELRCDPISGHTALYWYRQSLGQGLEFLIYFQGNSAPDKSGLPSDRFSAERTGGSVSTLTIQRTQQEDSAVYLCASSLLDNTYEQYFGPGTRLTVT.

This clonotype occurred once. The chain recombines TRBV30 with TRBJ1-1; D unclear. This CDR3 comprises 16 residues. Germline CDR1 GTSNPN, CDR2 SVGIG (reference sequence). Trimming cost V 1 base and J 3 bases, with 18 bases left between them. The CDR3 DNA follows: TGTGCCTGGAGTGGCCCCCTGACCGTAGGAGACACTGAAGCTTTCTTT. Its protein product is CAWSGPLTVGDTEAFF.

This sequence joins TRBV20-1 and TRBJ2-1; TRBD2 agrees at 7 bases. Trimming at V came to 1 base and at J to 2 bases, leaving 2 bases not matched to a gene. The CDR3 is made up of 14 amino acids. Germline CDR1 is DFQATT and CDR2 is SNEGSKA (reference sequence). CDR3 nucleotides: TGCAGTGCTAGAGTTAGCGGGCCCTACAATGAGCAGTTCTTC. This codes for CSARVSGPYNEQFF.

J is TRBJ2-7 and V is TRBV20-1, with a weak D call TRBD2 (7 bases). Germline V gene data show CDR1 as DFQATT and CDR2 as SNEGSKA (reference sequence). Trimming removed 0 bases at V and 0 bases at J, with 15 bases between. The CDR3 contains 16 residues. Here the CDR3 DNA reads TGCAGTGCTAGAGATGTTCCGAGGGGGGGCTCCTACGAGCAGTACTTC. As protein: CSARDVPRGGSYEQYF.

The chain employs TRBV5-1 and TRBJ1-5, with D maybe TRBD1 (5 bases). Trimming cost V 4 bases and J 3 bases, with 14 bases left between them. Germline V lookup: CDR1 SGHRS, CDR2 YFSETQ. The CDR3 is made up of 15 amino acids. The DNA for the CDR3 is TGCGCCAGCAGCCCCGAGGGGCCCCCCAATCAGCCCCAGCATTTT. It encodes CASSPEGPPNQPQHF.

The CDR3 region has the DNA TGTGCCAGCAACGAGGGGGGGCGAGTGGCAGATACGCAGTATTTT. This encodes CASNEGGRVADTQYF. The chain carries TRBV6-5 and TRBJ2-3, with TRBD2 as a possible D gene (7 bases). V lost 7 bases and J 4 bases, leaving 18 bases between the germline ends. Germline loops: CDR1 MNHEY, CDR2 SVGAGI. The CDR3 is 15 amino acids.

The chain is built from TRBV4-2 and TRBJ1-3; no reliable D call. The CDR3 sequence is 13 residues long. V lost 1 base to trimming and J lost 4 bases, with 5 bases between them. Germline CDR1 and CDR2: LGHNA and YNFKEQ. The CDR3 loop is CASSQGDGNTIYF. CDR3 DNA sequence: TGTGCCAGCAGCCAAGGAGACGGAAACACCATATATTTT.

The CDR3 is CASSLKGRTRAFF. Here the CDR3 DNA reads TGTGCCAGCAGTTTAAAAGGTCGGACGCGAGCTTTCTTT. The chain uses TRBV12-3 or TRBV12-4 and TRBJ1-1, with D hard to call. V lost 2 bases to trimming and J lost 10 bases, with 14 bases between them. The CDR3 length is 13 residues.